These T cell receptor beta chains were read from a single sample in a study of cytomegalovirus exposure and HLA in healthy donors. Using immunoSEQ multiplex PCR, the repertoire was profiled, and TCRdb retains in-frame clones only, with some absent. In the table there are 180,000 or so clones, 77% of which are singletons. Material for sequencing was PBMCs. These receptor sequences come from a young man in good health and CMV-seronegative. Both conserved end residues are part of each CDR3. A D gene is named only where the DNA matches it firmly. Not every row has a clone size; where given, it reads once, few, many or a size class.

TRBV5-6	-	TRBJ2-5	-	CASSLSVGLQIQETQYF	TGTGCCAGCAGCTTGAGTGTGGGACTGCAGATTCAAGAGACCCAGTACTTC
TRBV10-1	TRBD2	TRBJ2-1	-	CASRLLFGGGSYNEQFF	TGCGCCAGCAGGCTCCTTTTCGGGGGGGGATCATACAATGAGCAGTTCTTC
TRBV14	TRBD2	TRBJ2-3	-	CASSFRLAGWQDTQYF	TGTGCCAGCAGCTTCCGACTAGCGGGGTGGCAGGATACGCAGTATTTT
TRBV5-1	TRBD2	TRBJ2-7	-	CASSSGTSTLEQYF	TGCGCCAGCAGCTCCGGGACTAGCACCCTCGAGCAGTACTTC
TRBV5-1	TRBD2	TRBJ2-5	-	CASSPGTSLETQYF	TGCGCCAGCAGCCCCGGGACTAGTCTGGAGACCCAGTACTTC
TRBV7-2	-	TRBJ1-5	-	CASSLENRESQPQHF	TGTGCCAGCAGCTTAGAGAACAGGGAGAGCCAGCCCCAGCATTTT
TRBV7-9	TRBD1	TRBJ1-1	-	CASSLPYDRVNTEAFF	TGTGCCAGCAGCTTACCATACGACAGGGTCAACACTGAAGCTTTCTTT
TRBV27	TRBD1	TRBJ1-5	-	CASSLRRQGAHNQPQHF	TGTGCCAGCAGTTTAAGGCGGCAGGGGGCCCACAATCAGCCCCAGCATTTT
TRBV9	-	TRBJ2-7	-	CASSADSTYEQYF	TGTGCCAGCAGCGCGGACAGTACCTACGAGCAGTACTTC
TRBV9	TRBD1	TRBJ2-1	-	CASSADRVNEQFF	TGTGCCAGCAGCGCGGACAGGGTTAATGAGCAGTTCTTC
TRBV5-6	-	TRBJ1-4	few	CASSFLRGQEKLFF	TGTGCCAGCAGCTTTTTGCGGGGGCAGGAAAAACTGTTTTTT
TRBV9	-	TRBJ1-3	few	CASSALSGNTIYF	TGTGCCAGCAGCGCCCTCTCTGGAAACACCATATATTTT
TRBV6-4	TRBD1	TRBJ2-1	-	CASSDRDRTNEQFF	TGTGCCAGCAGTGATAGGGACAGAACAAATGAGCAGTTCTTC
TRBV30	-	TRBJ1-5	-	CAWTVGGVFQPQHF	TGTGCCTGGACGGTCGGGGGGGTTTTTCAGCCCCAGCATTTT
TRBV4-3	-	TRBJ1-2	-	CASSQEARSNYGYTF	TGCGCCAGCAGCCAAGAGGCCCGATCTAACTATGGCTACACCTTC
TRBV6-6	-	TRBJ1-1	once	CASSSPNRDTEAFF	TGTGCCAGCAGTTCCCCGAACAGGGACACTGAAGCTTTCTTT
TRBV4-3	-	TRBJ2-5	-	CASSQVRQETQYF	TGCGCCAGCAGCCAAGTCCGTCAAGAGACCCAGTACTTC
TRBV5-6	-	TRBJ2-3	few	CASNLGGIDTQYF	TGTGCCAGCAATCTGGGAGGTATCGATACGCAGTATTTT
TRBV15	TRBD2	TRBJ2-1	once	CATSREAAGVVRGQFF	TGTGCCACCAGCAGAGAGGCAGCGGGGGTGGTGAGGGGGCAGTTCTTC
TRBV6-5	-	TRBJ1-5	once	CASRGAFNQPQHF	TGTGCCAGCAGAGGGGCCTTTAATCAGCCCCAGCATTTT
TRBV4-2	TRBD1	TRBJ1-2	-	CASSLLPGGTAGYTF	TGTGCCAGCAGCCTCCTCCCAGGGGGCACGGCTGGCTACACCTTC
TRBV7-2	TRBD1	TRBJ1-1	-	CASSISRDRFNTEAFF	TGTGCCAGCAGCATATCCCGGGACAGGTTTAACACTGAAGCTTTCTTT